One sample yielded the 7 T cell receptor beta chains listed below, sequenced in a study of T-cell memory formation after mild COVID-19. In TCRdb, the 5' RACE reads were re-called with MiXCR into one record per CDR3 protein. The sample lists fewer than 250,000 distinct CDR3 sequences, 10% to 13% occurring once. The sample taken for sequencing was PBMCs or a T cell subset sorted from them (not recorded which). These receptors came from a man aged 18 to 35 who had mild COVID-19 (a few samples of this study predate the infection). Cell type and time point are not known.

The gene calls are TRBV5-1 and TRBJ1-4; unclear D gene. Germline CDR1 and CDR2: SGHRS and YFSETQ. V was pared by 0 bases and J by 0 bases, with 15 bases between. The CDR3 contains 18 residues. The CDR3 reads CASSLAGRAFATNEKLFF. The CDR3 DNA reads as TGCGCCAGCAGCTTGGCCGGGAGGGCATTTGCAACTAATGAAAAACTGTTTTTT. The whole variable domain, remainder taken from reference TRBV5-1 and TRBJ1-4, is KAGVTQTPRYLIKTRGQQVTLSCSPISGHRSVSWYQQTPGQGLQFLFEYFSETQRNKGNFPGRFSGRQFSNSRSEMNVSTLELGDSALYLCASSLAGRAFATNEKLFFGSGTQLSVL.

This clonotype was counted between two and nine times. The chain uses TRBV7-3 and TRBJ2-7; 10 bases align to TRBD1. This CDR3 comprises 16 residues. Looked up from germline, CDR1 is SGHTA and CDR2 is FQGTGA. After removal of 5 bases from V and 6 bases from J, the junction contained 13 bases not matched to a gene. This CDR3 is CASSPPPGTGASEQYF. CDR3 in DNA: TGTGCCAGCAGCCCCCCCCCCGGGACAGGGGCGAGCGAGCAGTACTTC.

The table lists this clonotype with a few counts. The J gene is TRBJ2-7, the V gene TRBV5-1; TRBD2 matches at 8 bases. Looked up from germline, CDR1 is SGHRS and CDR2 is YFSETQ. Losses at the gene ends were 6 bases for V and 2 bases for J; bases not matched to a gene: 7. This CDR3 contains 14 residues. Here the CDR3 reads CASNSGGGTYEQYF. The CDR3 bases are TGCGCCAGCAACTCGGGGGGGGGCACCTACGAGCAGTACTTC.

This clonotype has just a few counts. This chain uses TRBV5-1 with TRBJ2-5, with 7 bases identical to TRBD2. Germline lookup yields CDR1 SGHRS and CDR2 YFSETQ. The CDR3 is 14 residues long. V lost 0 bases to trimming and J lost 4 bases; unmatched junction nucleotides: 3. CDR3 residues: CASSLVPGGETQYF. The CDR3 region has the DNA TGCGCCAGCAGCTTGGTACCGGGGGGAGAGACCCAGTACTTC.

This chain joins TRBV24-1 and TRBJ2-1, with 10 bases aligning to TRBD2. Germline V gives CDR1 KGHDR, CDR2 SFDVKD. CDR3 length: 16 residues. The V and J ends lost 3 bases and 4 bases, in that order; junction bases with no gene match: 5. CDR3: CATSDGKRGGYNEQFF. The CDR3 coding sequence is TGTGCCACCAGTGATGGGAAGCGGGGGGGATACAATGAGCAGTTCTTC.

The V gene is TRBV18, the J gene TRBJ1-2, with 8 bases aligning to TRBD1. The germline gives CDR1 KGHSH, CDR2 LQKENI. Trimming took 2 bases from V and 10 from J; bases not matched to a gene: 6. The CDR3 is made up of 13 amino acids. The CDR3 DNA sequence: TGTGCCAGCTCACCAAATCCAGGGGGCGCCTACACCTTC. This sequence encodes CASSPNPGGAYTF.

This clonotype was counted ten times or more. The V and J genes are TRBV4-3 and TRBJ2-7, with D perhaps TRBD1 (5 bases). Germline CDR1 is LGHNA and CDR2 is YSLEER. The V end was cut by 1 base, the J end by 12 bases, with 13 bases between. This CDR3 has 12 residues. The CDR3 nucleotides read TGCGCCAGCAGCCAAGCGTCAGGGTTTTCGTACGTC. It is translated as CASSQASGFSYV.